This TCR beta chain was recovered during a study of graft-versus-host responses after intestinal transplantation. About the study: All recipients were transplanted with multivisceral, liver-intestinal, or isolated intestinal grafts. Each recipient received anti-thymocyte globulin induction, then tacrolimus and steroids for three to four years. Study-wide results and caveats: Marrow from the recipient contained GvH clones, some of which had appeared first in ileum or blood. Allograft graft-versus-host to host-versus-graft clonal ratios ran high in patients with graft-donor T cell macrochimerism.

TCRdb's copy holds only in-frame clones and misses some; the assay was immunoSEQ multiplex PCR. The sample contains approximately 90,000 clones, around 83% of which appear only once. A remark on this clone: What it binds is not known.

This TCR came from a human donor who received an intestinal transplant. The specimen comprised unstimulated CD4+ T cells sorted from spleen or lymph node cells, sampled before intestinal transplant.

CDR3 sequence: CASSPTGLYTIYF. CDR3 nucleotide sequence: TGCGCCAGCAGCCCCACAGGATTGTACACCATATATTTT. The chain recombines TRBV4-1 with TRBJ1-3; maybe TRBD1 (5 bases). Deletions cut 4 bases from V and 8 bases from J, with 12 bases between. CDR3 length equals 13 residues. The germline CDR1 and CDR2 sequences are MGHRA and YSYEKL.